This entry is about one T cell receptor beta chain. Its antigen remains unidentified. The sample originates from a study of T cell responses to AZD1222 COVID-19 vaccine. Findings and limits, study-wide: The donor group comprised mostly white British people and more females; the analysis possibly underestimated clonal diversity.

Per germline, CDR1 SEHNR and CDR2 FQNEAQ (reference sequence). The CDR3 runs to 16 residues. Trimming removed 5 bases from V and 1 base from J; junction bases left unmatched: 7. Data came from immunoSEQ multiplex PCR; TCRdb stores just in-frame clones and leaves some out. The sample lists tens of thousands of clones; roughly 89% were seen once. The sequencing used peripheral blood, collected on day 0 of AZD1222 vaccination. The sequence came from an adult in good health. The chain links TRBV7-9 to TRBJ2-3; 9 bases match TRBD2. The CDR3 reads CASSPSGGLGTDTQYF. DNA of the CDR3: TGTGCCAGCAGCCCCAGCGGGGGGCTGGGCACAGATACGCAGTATTTT.